These T cell receptor beta chains were read from a single sample in a study of brain T cells in children with intractable seizures. Profiling relied on immunoSEQ multiplex PCR, and the TCRdb table lists in-frame clones only, not all of them. The data hold tens of thousands of clones, with roughly 91% observed a single time. The specimen comprised peripheral blood, sampled at surgery. The receptors were gathered from a boy younger than two with tuberous sclerosis and intractable seizures. Both conserved end residues are part of each CDR3. D genes are given only for firm matches. Clone size is given for some rows only: seen once, a few or many times, or a class if the clone is expanded.

j_call d_call clone_size v_call cdr3_aa cdr3_nt
TRBJ1-2 TRBD1 - TRBV5-1 CASSLTGQRNYGYTF TGCGCCAGCAGCTTGACGGGACAGCGGAACTATGGCTACACCTTC
TRBJ2-3 TRBD2 - TRBV10-3 CAISERLATDTQYF TGTGCCATCAGTGAGAGACTAGCCACAGATACGCAGTATTTT
TRBJ1-3 TRBD1 - TRBV24-1 CATSDRDSPTISGNTIYF TGTGCCACCAGTGACCGGGACAGCCCTACTATCTCTGGAAACACCATATATTTT
TRBJ2-7 - - TRBV6-5 CASSLDGAYEQYF TGTGCCAGCAGTTTGGACGGGGCCTACGAGCAGTACTTC
TRBJ1-2 - - TRBV9 CASSVSTQDGGGGYTF TGTGCCAGCAGCGTAAGCACCCAAGATGGGGGCGGTGGCTACACCTTC
TRBJ1-2 - - TRBV7-9 CASSSHLRDNTYYGYTF TGTGCCAGCAGCTCGCATCTCCGGGACAACACGTACTATGGCTACACCTTC
TRBJ2-7 - - TRBV11-2 CASSQGPPYEQYF TGTGCCAGCAGCCAGGGCCCCCCCTACGAGCAGTACTTC
TRBJ2-7 - few TRBV30 CAWGPGTHIAEQYF TGTGCCTGGGGCCCCGGGACCCACATCGCCGAGCAGTACTTC
TRBJ2-3 TRBD2 - TRBV6-2/TRBV6-3 CASSSPGTSGHTDTQYF TGTGCCAGCAGTTCCCCCGGGACTAGCGGCCACACAGATACGCAGTATTTT
TRBJ1-1 - few TRBV7-9 CASSGNREMNTEAFF TGTGCCAGCAGCGGCAACAGGGAAATGAACACTGAAGCTTTCTTT
TRBJ1-3 TRBD1 - TRBV7-9 CASSLGRQGAHKGNTIYF TGTGCCAGCAGCTTAGGTAGACAGGGGGCGCATAAAGGAAACACCATATATTTT
TRBJ1-2 - - TRBV11-2 CASTSSVQGYTF TGTGCCAGCACCTCCTCTGTGCAGGGCTACACCTTC
TRBJ1-3 - few TRBV5-4 CASSVDGSSGNTIYF TGTGCCAGCAGCGTGGACGGTAGCTCTGGAAACACCATATATTTT
TRBJ2-7 TRBD1 - TRBV11-3 CASSTRQGSSEQYF TGTGCCAGCAGCACCAGACAGGGATCAAGCGAGCAGTACTTC
TRBJ2-1 - - TRBV2 CANGPVSYNEQFF TGTGCTAACGGGCCCGTATCCTACAATGAGCAGTTCTTC
TRBJ1-5 - - TRBV2 CASKTSEGNQPQHF TGTGCCAGCAAAACCAGTGAGGGGAATCAGCCCCAGCATTTT
TRBJ1-1 TRBD1 - TRBV30 CAWDRGSTEAFF TGTGCCTGGGACAGGGGTTCCACTGAAGCTTTCTTT
TRBJ2-7 TRBD1 few TRBV30 CAWSRDSYEQYF TGTGCCTGGAGTCGGGACAGCTACGAGCAGTACTTC
TRBJ1-2 - - TRBV7-8 CASSFQGMSTPNYGYTF TGTGCCAGCAGCTTTCAGGGGATGTCAACTCCTAACTATGGCTACACCTTC
TRBJ2-1 TRBD2 - TRBV19 CASRAGGLGLREQFF TGTGCCAGTCGAGCGGGAGGGCTTGGGCTTCGTGAGCAGTTCTTC
TRBJ2-1 - - TRBV7-9 CASSLVSDEQFF TGTGCCAGCAGCTTAGTTTCTGATGAGCAGTTCTTC
TRBJ1-2 TRBD1 - TRBV24-1 CATSDRGTGRGYTF TGTGCCACCAGTGACCGCGGGACAGGGCGAGGCTACACCTTC
TRBJ2-3 TRBD2 - TRBV4-1 CASSQDRTSGKVVDTQYF TGCGCCAGCAGCCAAGATCGCACTAGCGGGAAAGTGGTAGATACGCAGTATTTT
TRBJ2-1 TRBD2 once TRBV9 CASSVGTSPNNEQFF TGTGCCAGCAGCGTAGGGACTAGCCCCAACAATGAGCAGTTCTTC
TRBJ2-7 - - TRBV7-9 CASSSVDGLVEQYF TGTGCCAGCAGCTCTGTTGACGGGCTAGTCGAGCAGTACTTC
TRBJ2-2 TRBD2 - TRBV9 CASSVLGSGMNTGELFF TGTGCCAGCAGTGTACTGGGTAGCGGGATGAACACCGGGGAGCTGTTTTTT
TRBJ2-1 - - TRBV29-1 CSVQPVVSSYNEQFF TGCAGCGTCCAACCAGTTGTGAGCTCCTACAATGAGCAGTTCTTC
TRBJ2-3 TRBD2 - TRBV5-4 CASSRGTSGHERAQYF TGTGCCAGCAGCAGGGGGACTAGCGGCCATGAGAGGGCGCAGTATTTT
TRBJ2-7 - once TRBV4-1 CASSPGTVFYEQYF TGCGCCAGCAGCCCAGGGACGGTCTTCTACGAGCAGTACTTC
TRBJ2-2 - - TRBV10-3 CAISEIPREELFF TGTGCCATCAGTGAAATTCCACGAGAGGAGCTGTTTTTT
TRBJ2-7 TRBD1 - TRBV4-1 CASSQTGSYEQYF TGCGCCAGCAGCCAGACAGGGTCCTACGAGCAGTACTTC
TRBJ2-7 TRBD1 - TRBV11-2 CASSGRDRGYEQYF TGTGCCAGCAGCGGACGGGACAGGGGGTACGAGCAGTACTTC
TRBJ2-1 TRBD2 - TRBV28 CASSVGLALGDNEQFF TGTGCCAGCAGTGTGGGACTAGCCCTGGGCGACAATGAGCAGTTCTTC
TRBJ2-7 TRBD1 - TRBV19 CASSWGQSSYEQYF TGTGCCAGTAGTTGGGGACAGTCTTCCTACGAGCAGTACTTC
TRBJ1-6 - - TRBV19 CASSIDTSSGRSF TGTGCCAGTAGTATAGATACGAGTTCGGGTCGCTCATTT
TRBJ2-7 TRBD1 - TRBV19 CASSGTGKGLYEQYF TGTGCCAGTAGTGGGACAGGCAAGGGGCTCTACGAGCAGTACTTC
TRBJ1-2 - - TRBV7-9 CASSSAGANGYTF TGTGCCAGCAGCTCTGCGGGGGCGAATGGCTACACCTTC
TRBJ1-2 TRBD1 - TRBV28 CASSDRGYGYTF TGTGCCAGCAGTGACAGGGGCTATGGCTACACCTTC
TRBJ1-3 - - TRBV7-9 CASSPREQIFGNTIYF TGTGCCAGCAGCCCCCGGGAACAGATCTTCGGAAACACCATATATTTT
TRBJ1-2 - - TRBV24-1 CATSATTNYGYTF TGTGCCACCAGTGCGACGACAAACTATGGCTACACCTTC
TRBJ2-2 - - TRBV9 CASSVEGRGGELFF TGTGCCAGCAGCGTAGAGGGGCGCGGCGGGGAGCTGTTTTTT
TRBJ1-2 TRBD1 - TRBV5-6 CASSPNTGARGYGYTF TGTGCCAGCAGCCCAAACACAGGGGCCCGGGGCTATGGCTACACCTTC
TRBJ2-7 TRBD2 - TRBV7-8 CASSPTSGEAYEQYF TGTGCCAGCAGCCCAACTAGCGGGGAGGCCTACGAGCAGTACTTC
TRBJ2-1 TRBD2 - TRBV27 CASSFASGRVIEQFF TGTGCCAGCAGTTTCGCTAGCGGGAGGGTTATTGAGCAGTTCTTC
TRBJ1-5 TRBD1 - TRBV25-1 CATGGGQGFQPQHF TGTGCCACGGGAGGGGGACAGGGGTTCCAGCCCCAGCATTTT
TRBJ1-2 - - TRBV5-1 CASSLGRGRGPVTF TGCGCCAGCAGCTTGGGTCGTGGCAGGGGCCCGGTCACCTTC
TRBJ1-5 - - TRBV3-1/TRBV3-2 CASSEGYNQPQHF TGTGCCAGCAGCGAGGGATACAATCAGCCCCAGCATTTT
TRBJ1-2 - - TRBV21-1 CASSKEKKLRRTPSPSYGYTF TGTGCCAGCAGCAAAGAAAAAAAATTAAGACGGACGCCAAGTCCCTCCTATGGCTACACCTTC
TRBJ2-7 - - TRBV4-1 CASSQEERRGRNEQYF TGCGCCAGCAGCCAAGAGGAGAGGAGGGGACGGAACGAGCAGTACTTC
TRBJ1-1 - - TRBV30 CAWNAGKAFF TGTGCCTGGAATGCGGGAAAAGCTTTCTTT
TRBJ1-5 TRBD1 - TRBV5-8 CASSSSGGPQPQHF TGTGCCAGCAGCTCTTCAGGGGGCCCACAGCCCCAGCATTTT
TRBJ2-1 TRBD2 - TRBV19 CASRGPSGTWDEQFF TGTGCCAGCCGGGGTCCTAGCGGGACTTGGGATGAGCAGTTCTTC